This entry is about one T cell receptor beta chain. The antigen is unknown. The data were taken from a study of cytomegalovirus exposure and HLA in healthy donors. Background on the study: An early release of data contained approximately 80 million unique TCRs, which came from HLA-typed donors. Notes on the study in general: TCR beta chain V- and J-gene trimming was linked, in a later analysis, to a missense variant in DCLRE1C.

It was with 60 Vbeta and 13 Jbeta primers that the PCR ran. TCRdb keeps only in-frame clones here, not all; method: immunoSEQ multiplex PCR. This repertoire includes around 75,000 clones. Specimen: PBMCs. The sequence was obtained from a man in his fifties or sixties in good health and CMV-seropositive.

The CDR3 DNA reads TGCAGCGTCCACGGGGGGGCTGAAGCTTTCTTT. Encoded protein: CSVHGGAEAFF. The rearrangement joins TRBV29-1 to TRBJ1-1, with D perhaps matching TRBD1 (5 bases). The CDR3 length is 11 residues. V was cut by 6 bases and J by 6 bases, with 11 bases left in between. Germline V gene data show CDR1 as SQVTM and CDR2 as ANQGSEA.